The rows below give T cell receptor beta chains drawn from one sample of a study of human T cells and chemical hapten exposure. TCRdb independently ran MiXCR on the RACE reads; one entry per CDR3 protein. Of about 100,000 distinct CDR3 sequences listed, 11% are singletons. The source material was whole blood, sampled in connection with sensitization to the hapten diphenylcyclopropenone (DPC). The origin of the receptors is a middle-aged woman with alopecia areata. Some clones in this sample may be carry-over from other donors' samples. Each CDR3 is given with its conserved first and last residue. Each record gives: J gene, D gene, V gene, clone size, CDR3 protein, CDR3 DNA. The D gene is left open where the match is weak. Clone size, where shown, is once, few, many, or a class for clones that have expanded.

TRBJ1-1 | NA | TRBV20-1 | many | CRPKGGAAEAFF | TGCAGACCCAAAGGGGGGGCGGCTGAAGCTTTCTTT
TRBJ1-4 | NA | TRBV6-1 | NA | CASSPINDPNEKLFF | TGTGCCAGCAGTCCTATAAACGACCCTAATGAAAAACTGTTTTTT
TRBJ1-5 | NA | TRBV7-2 | many | CASSSGGSRPQHF | TGTGCCAGCAGCTCAGGTGGGAGTCGGCCCCAGCATTTT
TRBJ2-7 | NA | TRBV11-2 | many | CASSLDGKGYEQYF | TGTGCCAGCAGCTTAGACGGGAAAGGGTACGAGCAGTACTTC
TRBJ2-5 | NA | TRBV5-5 | many | CASSLRAQETQYF | TGTGCCAGCTCCCTTAGGGCCCAAGAGACCCAGTACTTC
TRBJ1-6 | NA | TRBV12-3/TRBV12-4 | many | CASRSLWPANSPLHF | TGTGCCAGCAGATCCCTATGGCCCGCTAATTCACCCCTCCACTTT
TRBJ2-3 | NA | TRBV6-4 | few | CASSDSSSPTDTQYF | TGTGCCAGCAGTGACTCTAGTAGTCCCACAGATACGCAGTATTTT
TRBJ2-7 | TRBD2 | TRBV6-5 | NA | CASSSRTSGGRSSYEQYF | TGTGCCAGCAGTTCCCGGACTAGCGGGGGGAGAAGCTCCTACGAGCAGTACTTC
TRBJ2-2 | TRBD1 | TRBV20-1 | NA | CSARDRIANTGELFF | TGCAGTGCTAGGGACAGGATCGCGAACACCGGGGAGCTGTTTTTT
TRBJ1-2 | NA | TRBV20-1 | NA | CSAFHTTAGGYTF | TGCAGTGCCTTCCATACCACGGCGGGAGGCTACACCTTC
TRBJ2-5 | NA | TRBV20-1 | many | CSATPSQGRETQYF | TGCAGTGCTACCCCTTCGCAGGGGAGGGAGACCCAGTACTTC
TRBJ2-7 | TRBD1 | TRBV6-5 | NA | CASSYQPTGAYEQYF | TGTGCCAGCAGTTACCAACCGACAGGGGCCTACGAGCAGTACTTC
TRBJ2-7 | NA | TRBV28 | many | CASSFPGGGYEQYF | TGTGCCAGCAGTTTTCCTGGAGGGGGCTACGAGCAGTACTTC
TRBJ2-7 | TRBD1 | TRBV5-1 | many | CASSSGQGEVYEQYF | TGCGCCAGCAGCTCGGGACAGGGGGAAGTCTACGAGCAGTACTTC
TRBJ1-1 | NA | TRBV20-1 | NA | CSALPIPGEGTEAFF | TGCAGTGCTCTCCCCATCCCAGGGGAAGGCACTGAAGCTTTCTTT
TRBJ1-1 | NA | TRBV12-5 | NA | CASGLGEGNTEAFF | TGTGCTAGTGGTTTGGGGGAGGGGAACACTGAAGCTTTCTTT